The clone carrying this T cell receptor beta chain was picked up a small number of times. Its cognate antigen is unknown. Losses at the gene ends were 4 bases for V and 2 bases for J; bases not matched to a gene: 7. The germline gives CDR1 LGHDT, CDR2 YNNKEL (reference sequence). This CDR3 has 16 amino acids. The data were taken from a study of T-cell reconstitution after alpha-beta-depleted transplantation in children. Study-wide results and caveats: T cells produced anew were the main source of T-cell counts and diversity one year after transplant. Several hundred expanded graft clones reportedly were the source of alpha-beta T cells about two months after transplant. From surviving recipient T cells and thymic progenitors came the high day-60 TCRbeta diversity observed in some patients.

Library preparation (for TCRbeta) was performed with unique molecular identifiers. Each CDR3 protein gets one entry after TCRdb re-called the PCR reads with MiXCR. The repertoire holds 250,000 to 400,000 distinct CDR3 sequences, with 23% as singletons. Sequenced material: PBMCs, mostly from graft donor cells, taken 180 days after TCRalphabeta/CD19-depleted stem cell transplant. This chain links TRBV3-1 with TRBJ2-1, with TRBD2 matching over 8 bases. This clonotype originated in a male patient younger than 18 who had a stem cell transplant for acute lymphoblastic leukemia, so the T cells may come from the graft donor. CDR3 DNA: TGTGCCAGCAGCCGCCGGCTAGCGGGTACCTACAATGAGCAGTTCTTC. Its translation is CASSRRLAGTYNEQFF.